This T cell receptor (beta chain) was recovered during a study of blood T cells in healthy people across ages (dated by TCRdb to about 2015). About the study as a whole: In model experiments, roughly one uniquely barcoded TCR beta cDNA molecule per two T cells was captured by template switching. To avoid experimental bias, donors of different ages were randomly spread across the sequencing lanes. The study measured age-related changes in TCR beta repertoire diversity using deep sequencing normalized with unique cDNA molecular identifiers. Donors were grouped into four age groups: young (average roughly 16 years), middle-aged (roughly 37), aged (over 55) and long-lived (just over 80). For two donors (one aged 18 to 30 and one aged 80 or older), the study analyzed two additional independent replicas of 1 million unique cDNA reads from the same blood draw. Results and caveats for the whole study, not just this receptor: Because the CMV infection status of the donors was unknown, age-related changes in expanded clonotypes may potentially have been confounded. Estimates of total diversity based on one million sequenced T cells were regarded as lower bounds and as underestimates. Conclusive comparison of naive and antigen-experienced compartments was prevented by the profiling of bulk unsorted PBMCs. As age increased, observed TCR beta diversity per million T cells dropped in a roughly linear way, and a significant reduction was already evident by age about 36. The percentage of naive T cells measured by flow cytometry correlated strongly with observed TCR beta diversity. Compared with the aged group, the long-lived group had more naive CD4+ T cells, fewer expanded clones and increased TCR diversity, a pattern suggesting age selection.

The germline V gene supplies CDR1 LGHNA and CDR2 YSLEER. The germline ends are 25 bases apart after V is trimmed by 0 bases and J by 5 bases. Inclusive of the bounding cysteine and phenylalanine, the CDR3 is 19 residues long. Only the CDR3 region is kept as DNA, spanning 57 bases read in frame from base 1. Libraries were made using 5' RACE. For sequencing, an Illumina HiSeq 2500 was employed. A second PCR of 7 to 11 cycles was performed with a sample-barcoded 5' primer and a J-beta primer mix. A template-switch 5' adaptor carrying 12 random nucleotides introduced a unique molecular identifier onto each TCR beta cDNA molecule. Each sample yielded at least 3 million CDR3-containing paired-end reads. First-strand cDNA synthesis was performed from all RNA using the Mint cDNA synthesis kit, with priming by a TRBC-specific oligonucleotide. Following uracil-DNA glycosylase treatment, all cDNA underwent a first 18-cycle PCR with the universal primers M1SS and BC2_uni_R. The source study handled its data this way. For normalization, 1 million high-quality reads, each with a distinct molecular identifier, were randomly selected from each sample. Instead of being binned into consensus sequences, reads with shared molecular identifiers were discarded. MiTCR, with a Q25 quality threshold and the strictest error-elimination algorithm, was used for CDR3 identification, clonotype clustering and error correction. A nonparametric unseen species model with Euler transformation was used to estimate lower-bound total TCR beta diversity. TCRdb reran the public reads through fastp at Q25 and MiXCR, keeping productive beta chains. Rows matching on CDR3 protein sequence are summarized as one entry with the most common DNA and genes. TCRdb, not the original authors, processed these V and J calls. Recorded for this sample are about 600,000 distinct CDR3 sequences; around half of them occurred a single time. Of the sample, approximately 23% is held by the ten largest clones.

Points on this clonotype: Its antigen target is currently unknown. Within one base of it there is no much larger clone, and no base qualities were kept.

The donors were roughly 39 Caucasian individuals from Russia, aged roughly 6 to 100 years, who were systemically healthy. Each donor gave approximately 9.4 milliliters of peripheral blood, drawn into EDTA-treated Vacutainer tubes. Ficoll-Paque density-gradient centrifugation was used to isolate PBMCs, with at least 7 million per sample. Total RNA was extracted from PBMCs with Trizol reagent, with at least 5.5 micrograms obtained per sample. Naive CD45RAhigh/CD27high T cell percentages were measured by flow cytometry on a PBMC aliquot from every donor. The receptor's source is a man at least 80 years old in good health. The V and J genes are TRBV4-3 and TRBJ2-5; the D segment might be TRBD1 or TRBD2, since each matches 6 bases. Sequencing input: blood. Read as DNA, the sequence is TGCGCCAGCAGCCAAGATTTTTATCGGGAGCGGTCGAGGGGGGAGACCCAGTACTTC. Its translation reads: CASSQDFYRERSRGETQYF.